These T cell receptor beta chains were read from a single sample in a study of OX40 agonist ivuxolimab in advanced cancers. Clones were read by immunoSEQ multiplex PCR, and TCRdb kept only the in-frame ones, dropping some. Of tens of thousands of clones listed, approximately 85% are singletons. This material consisted of CD4+ or CD8+ T cells sorted from blood, taken in a trial of the OX40 agonist ivuxolimab. These receptors originate from an adult with an advanced solid tumor such as melanoma, head and neck, liver or kidney cancer. Each CDR3 is given with its conserved first and last residue. D genes are given only for firm matches. A clone size is listed for some rows: how often the clone was seen (once, few, many), or a class if it is expanded.

DNA	CDR3	V	size	length	J	D
TGTGCCAGCAGCTTAGAAACGGGACAAGAGACCCAGTACTTC	CASSLETGQETQYF	TRBV11-2	-	14	TRBJ2-5	-
TGTGCCTGGAGTGTCGGGGTGCAAGAGACCCAGTACTTC	CAWSVGVQETQYF	TRBV30	once	13	TRBJ2-5	-
TGTGCCAGCAGCTACCGGGACAGGTGGGGCTCCGCTGAAGCTTTCTTT	CASSYRDRWGSAEAFF	TRBV7-2	-	16	TRBJ1-1	TRBD1
TGTGCCAGCAGCTCAATCGGACAGGGAAGGGCTGAGCAGTTCTTC	CASSSIGQGRAEQFF	TRBV11-3	-	15	TRBJ2-1	TRBD1
TGTGCTTCCTCGGGTAGGGGGGTGAGCTCCTACAATGAGCAGTTCTTC	CASSGRGVSSYNEQFF	TRBV10-3	-	16	TRBJ2-1	-
TGCGCCAGCAGCCAAGCAGGGACCACAGATACGCAGTATTTT	CASSQAGTTDTQYF	TRBV4-1	few	14	TRBJ2-3	-
TGTGCCAGCAGTTTAAGGGCTAGCGGGATTTTACAAGAGACCCAGTACTTC	CASSLRASGILQETQYF	TRBV27	-	17	TRBJ2-5	TRBD2
TGTGCCAGCAGTTATCCGGGACTAGAATTCTACGAGCAGTACTTC	CASSYPGLEFYEQYF	TRBV6-6	-	15	TRBJ2-7	TRBD2
TGTGCCAGCAGCTTGGGCCGGGGCGCCTACGAGCAGTACTTC	CASSLGRGAYEQYF	TRBV11-2	-	14	TRBJ2-7	-
TGCGCCAGCAGCCAAGACGGGACAGGTGACGCTTTCTTT	CASSQDGTGDAFF	TRBV4-3	-	13	TRBJ1-1	TRBD1
TGTGCCAGCAGCCAAGAGGCGACAGCGCTCTATGGCTACACCTTC	CASSQEATALYGYTF	TRBV14	once	15	TRBJ1-2	-
TGTGCCAGCAGCCAAGCCGACAGGGGGCCCTATGGCTACACCTTC	CASSQADRGPYGYTF	TRBV14	few	15	TRBJ1-2	TRBD1
TGTGCCAGCAGCCCCCTAACGAGGGATCAGCCCCAGCATTTT	CASSPLTRDQPQHF	TRBV28	-	14	TRBJ1-5	-
TGTGCTAGTGGTTTGTCTGATGAGCAGTTCTTC	CASGLSDEQFF	TRBV12-5	-	11	TRBJ2-1	-
TGTGCCAGCACCACCTTAAGTCCGAACACCGGGGAGCTGTTTTTT	CASTTLSPNTGELFF	TRBV5-5	-	15	TRBJ2-2	-
TGTGCCTGGAGAGGGCCGGGCACAGATACGCAGTATTTT	CAWRGPGTDTQYF	TRBV30	-	13	TRBJ2-3	-
TGTGCCAGCAGCTTAGATGGGCTAGCGGGCATCTACGAGCAGTACTTC	CASSLDGLAGIYEQYF	TRBV7-2	-	16	TRBJ2-7	TRBD2